A selection of T cell receptor beta chains follows, all from one sample in a study of cytomegalovirus exposure and HLA in healthy donors. Produced via immunoSEQ multiplex PCR; TCRdb's table is partial and in-frame only. The sample contains 70,000 to 90,000 clones, about four fifths of which appear only once. The sample taken for sequencing was PBMCs. These receptors originate from a man aged 60 to 75 in good health and CMV-seronegative. Each CDR3 is given with its conserved first and last residue. The order of the fields is J gene, V gene, clone size, D gene, CDR3 DNA, CDR3 protein. D genes are given only for firm matches. The listing skips clone size in some rows; elsewhere it reads once, few, many or a size class.

TRBJ1-5,TRBV7-9,.,.,TGTGCCAGCAGCCCATCACCTTCGGAGGGAGTCAATCAGCCCCAGCATTTT,CASSPSPSEGVNQPQHF
TRBJ2-1,TRBV4-1,.,.,TGCGCCAGCACCAGAGGACCACAGGGCAATGAGCAGTTCTTC,CASTRGPQGNEQFF
TRBJ1-5,TRBV25-1,once,TRBD1,TGTGCCAGCAGTGGGATTACAGGGGGCAGTAGCAATCAGCCCCAGCATTTT,CASSGITGGSSNQPQHF
TRBJ2-1,TRBV5-1,once,TRBD1,TGCGCCAGCAGCTTACAGGGGGAGAGGCTCAATGAGCAGTTCTTC,CASSLQGERLNEQFF
TRBJ1-1,TRBV7-3,.,TRBD1,TGTGCCAGCAGCTTCGGACAGGGTACTGAAGCTTTCTTT,CASSFGQGTEAFF
TRBJ1-1,TRBV10-3,.,.,TGTGCCATCAAGCGGGAATCTGACACTGAAGCTTTCTTT,CAIKRESDTEAFF
TRBJ2-1,TRBV9,few,TRBD1,TGTGCCAGCAGCGTAGGACAGGGGCCGCGATATGAGCAGTTCTTC,CASSVGQGPRYEQFF
TRBJ1-2,TRBV5-1,.,TRBD1,TGCGCCAGCAGCTCCGCGGGACAGGGGGGCTATGGCTACACCTTC,CASSSAGQGGYGYTF
TRBJ2-3,TRBV19,once,TRBD2,TGTGCCAGTAGTCTCCACGGCGGGGGGGCGGGAGATACGCAGTATTTT,CASSLHGGGAGDTQYF
TRBJ1-6,TRBV9,.,TRBD1,TGTGCCAGCAGCGCGACCGGGACAGGGGATTCACCCCTCCACTTT,CASSATGTGDSPLHF
TRBJ2-1,TRBV5-1,.,TRBD2,TGCGCCAGCAGCTTGGGCAGCGGGGGGCCTACTAACAATGAGCAGTTCTTC,CASSLGSGGPTNNEQFF
TRBJ1-2,TRBV5-1,few,TRBD1,TGCGCCAGCAGCTTACCGGGACAGAGGTGGGAAAACACCTTC,CASSLPGQRWENTF
TRBJ2-1,TRBV2,.,.,TGTGCCAGCAGTGACAGGGTAGGCGATGAGCAGTTCTTC,CASSDRVGDEQFF
TRBJ2-2,TRBV10-3,.,TRBD1,TGTGCCATCAATACAGGGGCCATCGCGAACACCGGGGAGCTGTTTTTT,CAINTGAIANTGELFF
TRBJ1-4,TRBV19,few,TRBD1,TGTGCCAGTAGTCTCGGGACAGCAACTAATGAAAAACTGTTTTTT,CASSLGTATNEKLFF
TRBJ1-1,TRBV2,.,.,TGTGCCAGCAGTGAATACCAGGGTGGCACTGAAGCTTTCTTT,CASSEYQGGTEAFF
TRBJ2-1,TRBV5-5,.,.,TGTGCCAGCAGTGGTTACTACTACAATGAGCAGTTCTTC,CASSGYYYNEQFF
TRBJ2-2,TRBV5-1,.,.,TGCGCCAGCAGCTTGGACAGGACGAACACCGGGGAGCTGTTTTTT,CASSLDRTNTGELFF
TRBJ2-1,TRBV2,few,TRBD1,TGTGCCAGCAGTGATGAGACAGGGTCCTACAATGAGCAGTTCTTC,CASSDETGSYNEQFF
TRBJ2-1,TRBV2,.,TRBD1,TGTGCCAGCAGTTTGACAGGGGGCCGAGATGAGCAGTTCTTC,CASSLTGGRDEQFF
TRBJ1-5,TRBV2,.,.,TGTGCCAGCACCAGACGGGGGATGCGCAATCAGCCCCAGCATTTT,CASTRRGMRNQPQHF
TRBJ1-3,TRBV19,once,TRBD1,TGTGCCAGTAGTCGCCCGGGACAGGGAAACACCATATATTTT,CASSRPGQGNTIYF
TRBJ1-3,TRBV9,.,.,TGTGCCAGCAGCGCCGTCCAGGGGATCTCTGGAAACACCATATATTTT,CASSAVQGISGNTIYF
TRBJ1-1,TRBV7-9,.,TRBD1,TGTGCCAGTCAGGACCAAGGACAGGGGGGCACTGAAGCTTTCTTT,CASQDQGQGGTEAFF
TRBJ2-7,TRBV6-5,.,TRBD2,TGTGCCAGCAGTCCACGGGTAGCGGGGTCCTACGAGCAGTACTTC,CASSPRVAGSYEQYF
TRBJ2-5,TRBV21-1,.,.,TGTGCCAGCAGCACCCGGGACAGGGGGCGGGAGACCCAGTACTTC,CASSTRDRGRETQYF
TRBJ1-5,TRBV5-6,.,.,TGTGCCAGCAGCTATAGAGGATACAATCAGCCCCAGCATTTT,CASSYRGYNQPQHF
TRBJ2-7,TRBV27,.,TRBD1,TGTGCCAGCAGTTGGGACAGGGGTTACGAGCAGTACTTC,CASSWDRGYEQYF
TRBJ1-2,TRBV19,.,TRBD1,TGTGCCAGTGGATCAACAGGGGGCCCCATGACTAACTATGGCTACACCTTC,CASGSTGGPMTNYGYTF
TRBJ1-4,TRBV7-9,.,TRBD1,TGTGCCAGCAGCCCCCCCTACAGGGGGCAGGGTAATGAAAAACTGTTTTTT,CASSPPYRGQGNEKLFF
TRBJ2-7,TRBV7-9,.,TRBD1,TGTGCCAGCAGCGTCGACAGGGGGAGGAACGAGCAGTACTTC,CASSVDRGRNEQYF
TRBJ2-5,TRBV6-1,.,.,TGTGCCAGCAGTGAAGGCCTTTTTGCGGCAGCCAACCAAGAGACCCAGTACTTC,CASSEGLFAAANQETQYF
TRBJ2-3,TRBV18,.,TRBD2,TGTGCCAGCTCACCAAGCGGGGGGGCTTCAGATACGCAGTATTTT,CASSPSGGASDTQYF
TRBJ1-4,TRBV7-2,.,TRBD1,TGTGCCAGCAGCCCGCAGGGGGGAGCAACTAATGAAAAACTGTTTTTT,CASSPQGGATNEKLFF
TRBJ2-1,TRBV19,.,TRBD2,TGTGCCACCTTACTAGCGGGGGGGCACGAGCAGTTCTTC,CATLLAGGHEQFF
TRBJ1-5,TRBV6-1,few,TRBD1,TGTGCCAGCAGTCGAACAGGGGGGGGCAATCAGCCCCAGCATTTT,CASSRTGGGNQPQHF
TRBJ2-7,TRBV5-1,.,TRBD1,TGCGCCAGCAGCTTGGTCGGACAGGACGCCTACGAGCAGTACTTC,CASSLVGQDAYEQYF
TRBJ1-5,TRBV6-5,few,TRBD1,TGTGCCAGCAGGGATCTCACAGGGGGCGGGCAGCCCCAGCATTTT,CASRDLTGGGQPQHF
TRBJ2-2,TRBV9,.,.,TGTGCCAGCAGCCCTGGGGGGGGCGGAGTCAGGACCGGGGAGCTGTTTTTT,CASSPGGGGVRTGELFF
TRBJ2-1,TRBV15,.,.,TGTGCCACCAGGGGGGGACTTGGGCATGAGCAGTTCTTC,CATRGGLGHEQFF
TRBJ1-5,TRBV19,.,.,TGTGCCAGTAGTAAAGCGGGAAAGGGGAGCAATCAGCCCCAGCATTTT,CASSKAGKGSNQPQHF
TRBJ2-3,TRBV11-2,.,TRBD2,TGTGCCAGCAGCCCAACAGAGGCGGGGGTAACAGATACGCAGTATTTT,CASSPTEAGVTDTQYF
TRBJ1-1,TRBV7-9,.,.,TGTGCCAGCAGCTTAGGGCAGGTGAACACTGAAGCTTTCTTT,CASSLGQVNTEAFF
TRBJ1-2,TRBV7-8,.,TRBD1,TGTGCCAGCAGCTCGGGACAGGGCGGAAACTATGGCTACACCTTC,CASSSGQGGNYGYTF
TRBJ1-3,TRBV19,.,.,TGTGCCAGTAGTATCGTGCCAGGCCCCACTCGACACTCTGGAAACACCATATATTTT,CASSIVPGPTRHSGNTIYF
TRBJ2-7,TRBV18,.,TRBD2,TGTGCCAGCTCACCACCGACTAGCGCCACGGGAGGCGAGCAGTACTTC,CASSPPTSATGGEQYF
TRBJ1-1,TRBV7-8,few,.,TGTGCCAGCAGCTTAGCGCCAGGGCCGCACACTGAAGCTTTCTTT,CASSLAPGPHTEAFF
TRBJ1-2,TRBV30,.,.,TGTGCCTGGAGTGTTTTAGTGACATCTTGGCTCTACTTC,CAWSVLVTSWLYF
TRBJ2-7,TRBV7-9,.,.,TGTGCCAGCAGCTTAGCGTTGGCTAGCGCCAAGAACGAGCAGTACTTC,CASSLALASAKNEQYF
TRBJ2-5,TRBV7-9,.,.,TGTTCCAGCAGCTTAATATTACGGAGGGATGAGACCCAGTACTTC,CSSSLILRRDETQYF
TRBJ1-1,TRBV18,few,.,TGTGCCAGCTCACCAGGCAGGGTGAACACTGAAGCTTTCTTT,CASSPGRVNTEAFF
TRBJ2-7,TRBV25-1,.,TRBD2,TGTGCCAGCAGTGAATATGGGCGGGGGAACTCCTACGAGCAGTACTTC,CASSEYGRGNSYEQYF
TRBJ1-2,TRBV9,.,.,TGTGCCAGCAGCGTAGAAGGACAGCCTCGGGGCGATGGCTACACCTTC,CASSVEGQPRGDGYTF
TRBJ2-5,TRBV30,.,TRBD2,TGTGCCTGGAGTCTTGGGACCCACGGGGGGAACCAGTACTTC,CAWSLGTHGGNQYF
TRBJ2-4,TRBV29-1,.,.,TGCAGCGTTGACTTAGGGGTAGCCAAAAACATTCAGTACTTC,CSVDLGVAKNIQYF